This T cell receptor (beta chain) emerged from a study of cytomegalovirus exposure and HLA in healthy donors. The V gene end was trimmed by 5 bases and the J gene end by 4 bases; junction bases not matched to a gene: 7. The CDR3 spans 15 residues. Germline CDR1 is MDHEN and CDR2 is SYDVKM. TCRdb keeps only in-frame clones here, not all; method: immunoSEQ multiplex PCR. The data contain fewer than 150,000 clones, almost 90% of them singletons. This clonotype was sampled from a woman between 18 and 30 years old in good health and CMV-seropositive. The chain has TRBV28 and TRBJ2-3; 9 bases are a match to TRBD1. The sequenced material came from PBMCs. CDR3 nucleotides: TGTGCCAGCAGTAGGGACAGGGTATTGGCAGATACGCAGTATTTT. Protein sequence: CASSRDRVLADTQYF.